The 18 T cell receptor beta chains below all came from one sample that was sequenced in a study of blood T cell repertoires in COVID-19 (dated by TCRdb to between 2020 and 2021). Library method: the immunoSEQ multiplex PCR assay. In its TCRdb copy, this immuneACCESS table keeps in-frame sequences only and misses some clones. Where compared with another copy, unresolved V genes explain less than half of these, and the others have no known cause. In this sample the table shows about 200,000 clones, roughly 80% of which occur a single time. The ten largest clones add up to roughly 5% of the sample. The sample consisted of PBMCs or T cells enriched from blood (not recorded which). The receptor source for this set is a woman between 55 and 75 years old with acute COVID-19.

This chain connects TRBV4-1 to TRBJ1-1; 9 bases agree with TRBD1. Unmatched junction bases numbered 11, after V lost 5 bases and J lost 7 bases. The CDR3 is 15 residues long. Germline V gene sequence: CDR1 MGHRA, CDR2 YSYEKL. The CDR3 spells CASSTSGDREYEAFF. The CDR3 coding sequence is TGCGCCAGCAGCACCTCAGGGGACAGGGAGTATGAAGCTTTCTTT.

This chain connects TRBV5-4 to TRBJ2-2; 12 positions match TRBD1. The trim removed 3 bases at V and 0 bases at J, leaving 3 bases unmatched. The V gene's germline CDR1 is SGHNT and CDR2 YYREEE (reference sequence). The CDR3 runs 17 residues. The CDR3 DNA reads as TGTGCCAGCAGCTCGGGACAGGGGGCGGCGAACACCGGGGAGCTGTTTTTT. Its protein is CASSSGQGAANTGELFF.

The J gene is TRBJ1-3, the V gene TRBV6-5; D gene unclear. CDR1 is MNHEY and CDR2 is SVGAGI in the germline V gene. V dropped 11 bases and J dropped 2 bases, with 7 bases sitting between them. The CDR3 is 11 residues long. The DNA for the CDR3 is TGTGCCCATAACACTGGAAACACCATATATTTT. This gives the protein CAHNTGNTIYF.

V and J are TRBV7-9 and TRBJ1-1; 8 positions match TRBD1. The germline CDR1 and CDR2 sequences are SEHNR and FQNEAQ (reference sequence). V shed 1 base and J 3 bases; nucleotides not matched to a gene: 4. There are 15 residues in the CDR3. In nucleotides, the CDR3 is TGTGCCAGCAGCTTAGTTCAGGGGGCGTACACTGAAGCTTTCTTT. Encoded protein: CASSLVQGAYTEAFF.

The gene calls are TRBV6-2 or TRBV6-3 and TRBJ1-1, with TRBD1 as a possible D gene (6 bases). CDR3 length equals 16 residues. V was pared by 2 bases and J by 1 base, with 14 bases between. CDR1 MNHEY and CDR2 SVGEGT come from the germline V gene. The CDR3 DNA reads as TGTGCCAGCAGTTACACCCGAATGACAGGGAACACTGAAGCTTTCTTT. Translated, it gives CASSYTRMTGNTEAFF.

The rearrangement joins TRBV14 to TRBJ1-2; 9 nucleotides line up with TRBD1. The CDR3 runs to 15 residues. Germline assignment: CDR1 SGHDN and CDR2 FVKESK. With 4 bases clipped from V and 4 bases from J, the junction kept 7 bases outside the gene matches. The CDR3 loop is CASSLSTGGTYGYTF. The CDR3 coding sequence is TGTGCCAGCAGCCTTTCGACAGGGGGAACCTATGGCTACACCTTC. Drawing the rest from reference TRBV14 and TRBJ1-2, the complete variable domain is EAGVTQFPSHSVIEKGQTVTLRCDPISGHDNLYWYRRVMGKEIKFLLHFVKESKQDESGMPNNRFLAERTGGTYSTLKVQPAELEDSGVYFCASSLSTGGTYGYTFGSGTRLTVV.

The chain is built from TRBV2 and TRBJ1-1, with TRBD1 matching 7 bases. V shed 11 bases and J 1 base; nucleotides not matched to a gene: 7. The CDR3 totals 13 residues. Germline V gives CDR1 SNHLY, CDR2 FYNNEI. The CDR3 loop is CAAGTDPNTEAFF. CDR3 coding DNA: TGTGCCGCCGGGACAGATCCGAACACTGAAGCTTTCTTT. Combining the CDR3 with reference TRBV2 and TRBJ1-1 gives the whole variable domain EPEVTQTPSHQVTQMGQEVILRCVPISNHLYFYWYRQILGQKVEFLVSFYNNEISEKSEIFDDQFSVERPDGSNFTLKIRSTKLEDSAMYFCAAGTDPNTEAFFGQGTRLTVV.

CDR3 sequence (DNA): TGTGCCAGCAGCTCAACCAGGAACACTGAAGCTTTCTTT. It is translated as CASSSTRNTEAFF. This sequence joins TRBV7-2 and TRBJ1-1, with D hard to call. The germline V gene encodes CDR1 SGHTA and CDR2 FQGNSA. V lost 4 bases and J lost 1, with 7 bases in between. The CDR3 sequence is 13 residues long.

The rearrangement joins TRBV4-2 to TRBJ2-7; the D gene is possibly TRBD1 (7 bases). The germline CDR1 and CDR2 sequences are LGHNA and YNFKEQ. V lost 3 bases, J lost 4 bases, and 13 bases lay in between. The CDR3 covers 14 residues. In DNA, the CDR3 is TGTGCCAGCAGCCAGGGGCGGGGACAGTACGAGCAGTACTTC. Translated: CASSQGRGQYEQYF.

J is TRBJ1-6 and V is TRBV7-9, with TRBD1 matching 8 bases. V dropped 5 bases and J dropped 9; count of bases not matched to a gene: 9. Germline CDR1 reads SEHNR; CDR2 reads FQNEAQ (reference sequence). The CDR3 spans 15 residues. The CDR3 DNA follows: TGTGCCAGCAGCCCCCGGGACAGGCTGACTTCACCCCTCCACTTT. Translated, it gives CASSPRDRLTSPLHF.

The chain recombines TRBV9 with TRBJ2-1; D possibly corresponds to TRBD2 (6 bases). Trimming pared 4 bases from V and 5 bases from J, leaving 19 bases between. CDR3 length: 16 amino acids. Germline-derived CDR1 and CDR2 are SGDLS and YYNGEE. Here the CDR3 DNA reads TGTGCCAGCAGCCTCGGGCGGGGCCCCCCTCACAATGAGCAGTTCTTC. This gives the protein CASSLGRGPPHNEQFF.

The chain is built from TRBV18 and TRBJ1-2; unclear D gene. Trimming removed 2 bases at V and 7 bases at J, with 17 bases between. The CDR3 sequence is 15 residues long. The germline V gene encodes CDR1 KGHSH and CDR2 LQKENI. CDR3 residues: CASSPVEGGRGGYTF. CDR3 bases: TGTGCCAGCTCACCAGTAGAGGGCGGGCGCGGTGGCTACACCTTC.

J is TRBJ2-1 and V is TRBV6-5, with TRBD2 identical over 10 bases. This CDR3 has 16 amino acids. CDR1 MNHEY and CDR2 SVGAGI come from the germline V gene. V lost 0 bases, J lost 6 bases, and 5 bases stayed unmatched. As DNA, the CDR3 is TGTGCCAGCAGTTACTCGACGCTAGCGGGGGTCAATGAGCAGTTCTTC. Its protein is CASSYSTLAGVNEQFF.

The rearrangement uses TRBV11-2 and TRBJ2-5; TRBD2 aligns across 7 bases. Germline CDR1 and CDR2: SGHAT and FQNNGV. There are 14 residues in the CDR3. The junction had 10 bases not matched to a gene; V was cut back by 5 bases and J by 7 bases. The CDR3 loop reads CASSLIGEGGTQYF. DNA of the CDR3: TGTGCCAGCAGCCTCATAGGGGAGGGAGGGACCCAGTACTTC.

The J gene is TRBJ2-1, the V gene TRBV7-2; no clear D gene. The CDR3 consists of 12 residues. The V and J ends lost 5 bases and 9 bases respectively, with 11 bases between them. CDR1 and CDR2 from the germline V gene are SGHTA and FQGNSA. The CDR3 DNA reads TGTGCCAGCAGCCCCTCCCGAGGTGAGCAGTTCTTC. Its protein is CASSPSRGEQFF.

This clone turned up a few times. V is TRBV7-9 and J is TRBJ2-3; 9 bases are a match to TRBD2. CDR3 length: 18 amino acids. Looked up from germline, CDR1 is SEHNR and CDR2 is FQNEAQ (reference sequence). The junction had 12 bases not matched to a gene; V was cut back by 1 base and J by 4 bases. The CDR3 here is CASSLEMGGRGSSDTQYF. For the CDR3, the DNA is TGTGCCAGCAGCTTAGAGATGGGCGGGAGGGGTTCATCAGATACGCAGTATTTT.

The J gene is TRBJ2-3, the V gene TRBV12-3 or TRBV12-4; possible D gene TRBD1, 5 bases. The CDR3 contains 12 residues. V lost 2 bases and J lost 5, with 5 bases in between. The CDR3 protein is CASSLRGDTQYF. In DNA form, the CDR3 reads TGTGCCAGCAGTTTAAGGGGAGATACGCAGTATTTT.

This clone was picked up a small number of times. The chain joins TRBV5-5 to TRBJ1-2; 9 nucleotides line up with TRBD1. The CDR3 runs to 14 residues. Unmatched junction bases numbered 5, after V lost 7 bases and J lost 1 base. The germline CDR1 and CDR2 sequences are SGHKS and YYEKEE (reference sequence). CDR3 DNA: TGTGCCAGCGGACAGGGGCGGATTAACTATGGCTACACCTTC. This encodes CASGQGRINYGYTF. Filled out from reference TRBV5-5 and TRBJ1-2, the complete variable domain reads DAGVTQSPTHLIKTRGQQVTLRCSPISGHKSVSWYQQVLGQGPQFIFQYYEKEERGRGNFPDRFSARQFPNYSSELNVNALLLGDSALYLCASGQGRINYGYTFGSGTRLTVV.